The 22 T cell receptor beta chains in this list originate from one sample, sequenced in a study of control samples from healthy donors and cancer patients. Sequenced by immunoSEQ multiplex PCR; TCRdb stores in-frame clones only, minus some. The sample carries roughly 100,000 clones, roughly 92% recorded once. The source material was blood. The receptor source for this set is a human donor in good health. The donor label of this sample is uncertain.

The V call is TRBV28, the J call TRBJ1-1; D may be TRBD1 (5 bases). The V and J ends lost 3 bases and 8 bases respectively, with 10 bases between them. The V gene's germline CDR1 is MDHEN and CDR2 SYDVKM. This CDR3 is 12 amino acids long. CDR3 nucleotides: TGTGCCAGCAGTTTCTCCGACAGAGAAGCTTTCTTT. This encodes CASSFSDREAFF.

The chain links TRBV19 to TRBJ2-2; tentative D call: TRBD1 (5 bases). The CDR3 totals 14 residues. Trimming removed 6 bases at V and 2 bases at J, with 10 bases between. Germline V gives CDR1 LNHDA, CDR2 SQIVND (reference sequence). The CDR3 DNA sequence: TGTGCCAGTAGCCTGGACACAAACACCGGGGAGCTGTTTTTT. Translation gives CASSLDTNTGELFF.

Remarks on this clone: At one of its ends the junction is not consistent with the germline gene, which may arise from a read error. The rearrangement links TRBV7-7 to TRBJ2-7, with D unclear. The CDR3 has 14 residues. The germline V gene has CDR1 SSHAT and CDR2 FNYEAQ (reference sequence). CDR3 DNA: TGTGCTAGCAGCCCTTCAGACATGGACTACGAGCAGTACTTC. Translated, it gives CASSPSDMDYEQYF.

The V call is TRBV5-5, the J call TRBJ1-1, with D maybe TRBD1 (5 bases). Trimming cost V 3 bases and J 4 bases, with 10 bases left between them. The germline CDR1 and CDR2 sequences are SGHKS and YYEKEE (reference sequence). The CDR3 is 13 residues long. The CDR3 nucleotides read TGTGCCAGCAGCTCTGGGGGGATCACTGAAGCTTTCTTT. Translation gives CASSSGGITEAFF.

This clone was observed a few times. The chain has TRBV11-2 and TRBJ2-1; maybe TRBD2 (6 bases). The V gene's germline CDR1 is SGHAT and CDR2 FQNNGV. The CDR3 is 14 amino acids. The V and J ends lost 4 bases and 1 base respectively, with 8 bases between them. For the CDR3, the DNA is TGTGCCAGCAGCTATGCGGGGTCCTACAATGAGCAGTTCTTC. It translates to CASSYAGSYNEQFF.

The chain is built from TRBV5-1 and TRBJ2-2; D is possibly TRBD1 (5 bases). Germline V lookup: CDR1 SGHRS, CDR2 YFSETQ. The CDR3 totals 15 residues. V lost 2 bases and J lost 0, with 8 bases in between. The CDR3 is CASSFQGANTGELFF. In nucleotides, the CDR3 is TGCGCCAGCAGCTTTCAGGGTGCGAACACCGGGGAGCTGTTTTTT.

V and J are TRBV7-2 and TRBJ2-7, with D tentatively TRBD1 or TRBD2 (5 bases each). There are 14 residues in the CDR3. CDR1 and CDR2 (germline): SGHTA, FQGNSA. V was shortened by 7 bases and J by 3 bases, with 16 bases between the two germline ends. DNA for the CDR3: TGTGCCAGCACCCGGGACGTAGGAAACTACGAGCAGTACTTC. The encoded protein is CASTRDVGNYEQYF.

CDR3 sequence (DNA): TGTGCCAGCTCACCAGAAGGCTATGGCTACACCTTC. Residues: CASSPEGYGYTF. The chain carries TRBV18 and TRBJ1-2; D gene uncertain. This CDR3 contains 12 residues. From germline, CDR1 is KGHSH and CDR2 LQKENI. V lost 2 bases and J 4 bases, leaving 5 bases between the germline ends.

J is TRBJ2-1 and V is TRBV7-9; TRBD1 agrees at 8 bases. J gave up 5 bases and V 2 bases, and 2 bases lay outside the gene matches. The CDR3 totals 14 residues. Germline assignment: CDR1 SEHNR and CDR2 FQNEAQ (reference sequence). This CDR3 reads CASSLQGAHNEQFF. The DNA for the CDR3 is TGTGCCAGCAGCTTACAGGGGGCCCACAATGAGCAGTTCTTC.

The V call is TRBV3-1 (or the pseudogene TRBV3-2), the J call TRBJ2-5; 9 nucleotides agree with TRBD1. The CDR3 runs to 14 residues. Germline lookup yields CDR1 LGHDT and CDR2 YNNKEL (reference sequence). Unmatched junction bases numbered 6, after V lost 5 bases and J lost 5 bases. The DNA for the CDR3 is TGTGCCAGCAGCAAGACAGGGGGAAGCGAGACCCAGTACTTC. The encoded protein is CASSKTGGSETQYF.

The chain uses TRBV19 and TRBJ1-5; TRBD1 is a possible D gene (5 bases). The CDR3 runs to 13 residues. The germline CDR1 and CDR2 sequences are LNHDA and SQIVND (reference sequence). Trimming shortened V by 7 bases and J by 5 bases, and 12 bases separated the two germline ends. CDR3 DNA: TGTGCCAGTAATATGGGGCCCGATCAGCCCCAGCATTTT. Its protein is CASNMGPDQPQHF.

J is TRBJ2-3 and V is TRBV18, with D maybe TRBD2 (6 bases). The CDR3 covers 15 residues. Trimming cost V 3 bases and J 8 bases, with 18 bases left between them. The germline gives CDR1 KGHSH, CDR2 LQKENI. CDR3 nucleotide sequence: TGTGCCAGCTCACCCTCCGGACTATCCCGCGGTACGCAGTATTTT. Its translation: CASSPSGLSRGTQYF.

The rearrangement links TRBV5-1 to TRBJ1-4, with D unresolved. Trimming removed 0 bases from V and 8 bases from J, with 8 bases in between. Per the germline V gene, CDR1 is SGHRS and CDR2 is YFSETQ. CDR3 length: 13 residues. The CDR3 DNA is TGCGCCAGCAGCTTGGGTCTTGGGGAAAAACTGTTTTTT. Translating gives CASSLGLGEKLFF. The full variable domain, in which reference TRBV5-1 and TRBJ1-4 provide the parts outside the CDR3, is KAGVTQTPRYLIKTRGQQVTLSCSPISGHRSVSWYQQTPGQGLQFLFEYFSETQRNKGNFPGRFSGRQFSNSRSEMNVSTLELGDSALYLCASSLGLGEKLFFGSGTQLSVL.

There are a few counts of this clone. V usage is TRBV9 and J usage is TRBJ1-4, with D hard to call. Looked up from germline, CDR1 is SGDLS and CDR2 is YYNGEE. Trimming removed 2 bases from V and 7 bases from J, with 9 bases in between. There are 13 residues in the CDR3. In DNA form, the CDR3 reads TGTGCCAGCAGCGTCGACTTAGGTGAAAAACTGTTTTTT. This encodes CASSVDLGEKLFF.

J is TRBJ1-2 and V is TRBV4-1, with 9 bases identical to TRBD1. Germline V gene sequence: CDR1 MGHRA, CDR2 YSYEKL. V shed 0 bases, J shed 7 bases, and the junction held 9 bases outside the gene matches. The CDR3 sequence is 16 residues long. The CDR3 protein is CASSQDKGGQGIGYTF. In nucleotides, the CDR3 is TGCGCCAGCAGCCAAGATAAGGGAGGACAGGGGATTGGCTACACCTTC.

This chain links TRBV27 with TRBJ2-7, with D hard to call. Looked up from germline, CDR1 is MNHEY and CDR2 is SMNVEV (reference sequence). This CDR3 contains 16 residues. Trimming took off 4 bases at V and 3 bases at J, with 19 bases between the two ends. The CDR3 loop is CASSSPLNRWIYEQYF. CDR3 nucleotide sequence: TGTGCCAGCAGTTCCCCGTTGAACAGATGGATCTACGAGCAGTACTTC.

The J gene is TRBJ1-2, the V gene TRBV4-3; the D gene is possibly TRBD1 (6 bases). CDR1 and CDR2 from the germline V gene are LGHNA and YSLEER. The V and J ends lost 1 base and 5 bases respectively, with 17 bases between them. The CDR3 has 16 amino acids. The chain's CDR3 is CASSQAEGGRGYGYTF. The CDR3 nucleotides read TGCGCCAGCAGCCAAGCCGAGGGGGGGCGCGGGTATGGCTACACCTTC.

J is TRBJ2-1 and V is TRBV7-2, with no clear D. Germline values: CDR1 SGHTA, CDR2 FQGNSA. This CDR3 has 14 amino acids. V lost 4 bases, J lost 7 bases, and 14 bases lay in between. The CDR3 is CASSSTVLANEQFF. The CDR3 region has the DNA TGTGCCAGCAGCTCCACGGTTCTCGCTAATGAGCAGTTCTTC.

Only a few counts were recorded for this clone. This sequence joins TRBV7-6 and TRBJ2-5; no firm D call. V lost 5 bases to trimming and J lost 1 base, with 11 bases between them. The CDR3 covers 14 residues. CDR1 is SGHVS and CDR2 is FNYEAQ in the germline V gene. The CDR3 loop is CASSEDGSQETQYF. CDR3 sequence (DNA): TGTGCCAGCAGCGAGGACGGTTCCCAAGAGACCCAGTACTTC.

The V call is TRBV7-8, the J call TRBJ2-1, with 8 nucleotides matching TRBD1. Germline loops: CDR1 SGHVS, CDR2 FQNEAQ. The CDR3 sequence is 16 residues long. The V segment lost 5 bases and the J segment 3 bases; nucleotides outside the gene matches: 9. The CDR3 coding sequence is TGTGCCAGCAGCCTAAACCTCGGGACAGGCTACAATGAGCAGTTCTTC. Protein: CASSLNLGTGYNEQFF.

V and J are TRBV6-5 and TRBJ1-3, with TRBD1 as a possible D gene (6 bases). V gave up 10 bases and J gave up 1 base, with 14 bases separating them. The CDR3 totals 14 residues. From germline, CDR1 is MNHEY and CDR2 SVGAGI. The CDR3 sequence is CAIQGRVSGNTIYF. Written as DNA, the CDR3 is TGTGCCATACAGGGAAGAGTATCTGGAAACACCATATATTTT.

CDR3 DNA sequence: TGTGCCAGCAGCTTCAGCGGGGGGGCTTACAATGAGCAGTTCTTC. Residues: CASSFSGGAYNEQFF. V usage is TRBV7-2 and J usage is TRBJ2-1; the match to TRBD2 covers 10 bases. Germline CDR1 reads SGHTA; CDR2 reads FQGNSA. This CDR3 region has 15 residues. Trimming removed 3 bases from V and 4 bases from J; junction bases left unmatched: 3.